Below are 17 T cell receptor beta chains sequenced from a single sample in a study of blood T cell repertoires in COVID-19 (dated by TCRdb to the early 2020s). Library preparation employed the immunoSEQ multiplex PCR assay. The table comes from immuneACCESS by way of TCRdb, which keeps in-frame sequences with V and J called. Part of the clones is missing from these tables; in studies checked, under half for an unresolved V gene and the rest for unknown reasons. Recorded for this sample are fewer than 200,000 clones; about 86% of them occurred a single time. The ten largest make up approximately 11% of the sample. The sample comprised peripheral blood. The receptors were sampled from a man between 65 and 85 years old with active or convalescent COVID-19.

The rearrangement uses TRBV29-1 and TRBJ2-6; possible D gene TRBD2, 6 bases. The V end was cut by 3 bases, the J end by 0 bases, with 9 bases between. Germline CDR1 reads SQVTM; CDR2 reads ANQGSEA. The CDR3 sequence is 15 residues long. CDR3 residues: CSVEGGPSGANVLTF. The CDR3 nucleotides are TGCAGCGTTGAGGGGGGACCCTCTGGGGCCAACGTCCTGACTTTC.

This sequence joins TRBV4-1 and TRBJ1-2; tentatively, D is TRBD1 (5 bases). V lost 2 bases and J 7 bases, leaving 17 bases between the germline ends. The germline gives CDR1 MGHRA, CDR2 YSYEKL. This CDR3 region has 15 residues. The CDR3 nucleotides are TGCGCCAGCAGCCAAACCAGGGATAGCTGGTCTGGCTACACCTTC. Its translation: CASSQTRDSWSGYTF.

The CDR3 here is CASSQGVGELFF. The CDR3 DNA follows: TGTGCCAGCAGCCAAGGAGTCGGGGAGCTGTTTTTT. This chain connects TRBV3-1 (or the pseudogene TRBV3-2) to TRBJ2-2; no definite D call. This CDR3 has 12 amino acids. V lost 1 base and J 7 bases, leaving 4 bases between the germline ends. Per germline, CDR1 LGHDT and CDR2 YNNKEL (reference sequence).

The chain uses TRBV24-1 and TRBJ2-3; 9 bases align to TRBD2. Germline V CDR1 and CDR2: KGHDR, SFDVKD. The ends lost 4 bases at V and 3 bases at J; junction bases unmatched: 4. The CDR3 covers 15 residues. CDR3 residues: CATSDSSGRTDTQYF. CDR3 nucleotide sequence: TGTGCCACCAGTGACTCGAGCGGGAGGACAGATACGCAGTATTTT.

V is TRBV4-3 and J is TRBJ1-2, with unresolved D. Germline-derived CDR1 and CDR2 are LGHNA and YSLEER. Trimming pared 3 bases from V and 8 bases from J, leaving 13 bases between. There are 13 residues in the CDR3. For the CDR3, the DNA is TGCGCCAGCAGCCACCCCGAGGGAGGCGGCTACACCTTC. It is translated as CASSHPEGGGYTF.

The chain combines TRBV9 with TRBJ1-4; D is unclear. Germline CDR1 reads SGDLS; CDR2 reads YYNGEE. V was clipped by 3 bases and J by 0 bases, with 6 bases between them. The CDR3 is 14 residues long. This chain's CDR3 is CASSEGATNEKLFF. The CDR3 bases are TGTGCCAGCAGCGAAGGAGCAACTAATGAAAAACTGTTTTTT.

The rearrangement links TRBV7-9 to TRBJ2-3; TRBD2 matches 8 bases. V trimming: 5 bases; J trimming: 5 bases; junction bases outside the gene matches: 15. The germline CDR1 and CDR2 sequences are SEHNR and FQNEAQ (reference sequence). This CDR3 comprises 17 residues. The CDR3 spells CASSRGASGRRGDTQYF. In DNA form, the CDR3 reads TGTGCCAGCAGCAGAGGGGCTAGCGGGCGTAGGGGAGATACGCAGTATTTT.

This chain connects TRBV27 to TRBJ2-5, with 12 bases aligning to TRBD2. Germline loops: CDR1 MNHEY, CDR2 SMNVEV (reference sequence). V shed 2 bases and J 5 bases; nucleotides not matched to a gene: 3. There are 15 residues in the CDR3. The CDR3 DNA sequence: TGTGCCAGCAGTTTACGACTAGCGGGAGTCGAGACCCAGTACTTC. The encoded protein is CASSLRLAGVETQYF.

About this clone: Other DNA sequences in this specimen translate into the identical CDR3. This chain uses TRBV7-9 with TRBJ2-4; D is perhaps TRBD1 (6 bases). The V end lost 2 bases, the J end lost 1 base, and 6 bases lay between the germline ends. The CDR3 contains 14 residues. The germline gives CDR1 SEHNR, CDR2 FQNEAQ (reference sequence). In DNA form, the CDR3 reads TGTGCCAGCAGCTTACAGGGGGCCAAAAACATTCAGTACTTC. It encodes CASSLQGAKNIQYF.

This CDR3 is CASSQERGSGNTIYF. Written as DNA, the CDR3 is TGCGCCAGCAGCCAAGAAAGGGGAAGTGGAAACACCATATATTTT. The chain employs TRBV4-3 and TRBJ1-3; a possible D gene is TRBD1 (5 bases). The V end lost 0 bases, the J end lost 3 bases, and 9 bases lay between the germline ends. This CDR3 is 15 amino acids long. Germline V gives CDR1 LGHNA, CDR2 YSLEER.

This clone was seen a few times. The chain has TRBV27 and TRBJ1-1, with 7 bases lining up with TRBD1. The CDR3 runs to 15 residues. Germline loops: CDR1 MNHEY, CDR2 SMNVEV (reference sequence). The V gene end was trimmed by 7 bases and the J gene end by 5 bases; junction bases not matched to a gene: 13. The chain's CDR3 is CASMLGGAFGTEAFF. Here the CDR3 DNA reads TGTGCCAGCATGCTAGGGGGCGCTTTTGGGACTGAAGCTTTCTTT.

In DNA form, the CDR3 reads TGTGCCAGCAGCGTAGTCGGCAGCGCAGATACGCAGTATTTT. Translated: CASSVVGSADTQYF. This rearrangement joins TRBV9 to TRBJ2-3; D is undetermined. CDR1 and CDR2 from the germline V gene are SGDLS and YYNGEE. CDR3 length equals 14 residues. Deletions cut 0 bases from V and 4 bases from J, with 9 bases between.

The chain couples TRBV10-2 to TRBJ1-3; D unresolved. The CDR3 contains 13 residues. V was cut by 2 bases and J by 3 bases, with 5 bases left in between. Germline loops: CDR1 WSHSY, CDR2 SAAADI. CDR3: CASSETLGNTIYF. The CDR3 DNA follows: TGCGCCAGCAGTGAGACTCTTGGAAACACCATATATTTT.

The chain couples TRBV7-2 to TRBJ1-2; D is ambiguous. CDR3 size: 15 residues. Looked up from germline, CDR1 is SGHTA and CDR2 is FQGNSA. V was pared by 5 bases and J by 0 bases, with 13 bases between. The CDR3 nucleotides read TGTGCCAGCAGCCCGAGGTCTAGAACTAACTATGGCTACACCTTC. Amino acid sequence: CASSPRSRTNYGYTF.

The CDR3 DNA sequence: TGCAGCGTCTCGGGACAGGGGAACTATGGCTACACCTTC. It is translated as CSVSGQGNYGYTF. The chain carries TRBV29-1 and TRBJ1-2; TRBD1 matches at 10 bases. Losses at the gene ends were 6 bases for V and 2 bases for J; bases not matched to a gene: 3. The germline gives CDR1 SQVTM, CDR2 ANQGSEA. CDR3 length: 13 residues. Drawing the rest from reference TRBV29-1 and TRBJ1-2, the complete variable domain is SAVISQKPSRDICQRGTSLTIQCQVDSQVTMMFWYRQQPGQSLTLIATANQGSEATYESGFVIDKFPISRPNLTFSTLTVSNMSPEDSSIYLCSVSGQGNYGYTFGSGTRLTVV.

CDR3 sequence reads: CASSVAPQGEAFF. The CDR3 nucleotides are TGTGCCAGCAGCGTAGCCCCGCAGGGTGAAGCTTTCTTT. This chain uses TRBV9 with TRBJ1-1; a possible D gene is TRBD1 (5 bases). Germline V lookup: CDR1 SGDLS, CDR2 YYNGEE. Trimming shortened V by 0 bases and J by 7 bases, and 10 bases separated the two germline ends. There are 13 residues in the CDR3.

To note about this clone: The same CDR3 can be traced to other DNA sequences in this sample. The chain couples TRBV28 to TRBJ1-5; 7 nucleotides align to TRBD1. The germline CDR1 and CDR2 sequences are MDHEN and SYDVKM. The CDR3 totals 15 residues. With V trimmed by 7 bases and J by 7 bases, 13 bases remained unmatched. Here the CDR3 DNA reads TGTGCCAGCACCCTCGGCGGGACAGTGGGACAGCCCCAGCATTTT. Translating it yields CASTLGGTVGQPQHF.